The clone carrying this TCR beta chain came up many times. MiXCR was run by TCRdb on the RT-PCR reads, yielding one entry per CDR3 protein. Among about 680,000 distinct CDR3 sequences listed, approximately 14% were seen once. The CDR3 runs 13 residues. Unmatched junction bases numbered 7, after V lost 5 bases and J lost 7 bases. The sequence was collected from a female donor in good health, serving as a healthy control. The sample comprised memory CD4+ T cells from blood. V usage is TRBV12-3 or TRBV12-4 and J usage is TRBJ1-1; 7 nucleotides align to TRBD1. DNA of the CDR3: TGTGCCAGCAGTACCAACAGGGGCGGTGAAGCTTTCTTT. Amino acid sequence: CASSTNRGGEAFF.